Below, 27 T cell receptor beta chains from the same sample are listed, as sequenced in a study of monozygotic twins with inflammatory bowel disease. TCRdb re-called the 5' RACE reads; every CDR3 protein appears as one record, without DNA. The listing records about 380,000 distinct CDR3 sequences. Specimen: blood. These receptors all stem from a human donor with ulcerative colitis or Crohn's disease, or a healthy co-twin of an affected twin (not recorded which).

The chain couples TRBV12-3 or TRBV12-4 to TRBJ1-2; the TCRdb call, TRBD1, lacks DNA for checking. This CDR3 has 13 amino acids. The CDR3 is CASSFGTVYGYTF.

The chain is built from TRBV12-3 or TRBV12-4 and TRBJ1-1; TCRdb returns TRBD1, unconfirmable since there is no DNA. The CDR3 runs to 12 residues. The CDR3 protein is CASRPRTGFAFF.

The rearrangement uses TRBV29-1 and TRBJ2-7. Germline loops: CDR1 SQVTM, CDR2 ANQGSEA. The CDR3 runs 11 residues. This chain's CDR3 is CSATSSDEQYF.

V usage is TRBV4-1 and J usage is TRBJ1-6. The germline V gene encodes CDR1 MGHRA and CDR2 YSYEKL. The CDR3 has 14 residues. The CDR3 reads CASSQEVDNSPLHF.

The chain recombines TRBV7-2 with TRBJ2-7. Germline loops: CDR1 SGHTA, CDR2 FQGNSA. This CDR3 has 13 residues. The CDR3 spells CASSPDGPYEQYF. Looking up the rest from reference TRBV7-2 and TRBJ2-7 gives the full variable domain: GAGVSQSPSNKVTEKGKDVELRCDPISGHTALYWYRQSLGQGLEFLIYFQGNSAPDKSGLPSDRFSAERTGGSVSTLTIQRTQQEDSAVYLCASSPDGPYEQYFGPGTRLTVT.

CDR3 residues: CASSKVNSKNVEVMNTEAFF. This chain joins TRBV21-1 and TRBJ1-1. TRBV21-1 is a pseudogene. This CDR3 is built from 20 residues.

The gene calls are TRBV28 and TRBJ2-5. Germline assignment: CDR1 MDHEN and CDR2 SYDVKM. The CDR3 sequence is 12 residues long. CDR3 region: CASSLKIETQYF.

The V and J genes are TRBV12-3 or TRBV12-4 and TRBJ2-1; TCRdb picks TRBD1, but there is no DNA to check that call. The CDR3 totals 15 residues. The CDR3 spells CASSITDNSYNEQFF.

The chain combines TRBV15 with TRBJ2-1; TCRdb's D gene call, TRBD2, goes unchecked for lack of DNA. Germline CDR1 reads LNHNV; CDR2 reads YYDKDF (reference sequence). CDR3 size: 17 residues. CDR3 loop: CATSRRTSGGHYNEQFF.

The V call is TRBV7-2, the J call TRBJ2-7; TCRdb's D call, TRBD1, is unchecked because there is no DNA. Germline lookup yields CDR1 SGHTA and CDR2 FQGNSA. The CDR3 is 15 amino acids. The CDR3 is CASSTRQGAVNEQYF.

The chain uses TRBV3-1 and TRBJ1-5; TCRdb outputs TRBD1, but without DNA this stays unchecked. CDR3 size: 17 residues. Germline V gene data show CDR1 as LGHDT and CDR2 as YNNKEL (reference sequence). CDR3 sequence reads: CASSQTPRRDGHQPQHF.

The chain is built from TRBV12-3 or TRBV12-4 and TRBJ1-1; lacking DNA, the TRBD1 call made by TCRdb goes unchecked. The CDR3 has 13 amino acids. The CDR3 sequence is CAISDSLNTEAFF.

The rearrangement links TRBV20-1 to TRBJ2-1; TCRdb's D call of TRBD2 is untestable without DNA. Germline V gene data show CDR1 as DFQATT and CDR2 as SNEGSKA (reference sequence). The CDR3 is 14 residues long. The chain's CDR3 is CSASFPSGGSPPNF.

The V gene is TRBV27, the J gene TRBJ1-6; absent DNA, TCRdb's TRBD1 call cannot be checked. Per germline, CDR1 MNHEY and CDR2 SMNVEV (reference sequence). This CDR3 contains 14 residues. The CDR3 region is CASSYGTGNSPLHF.

The V and J genes are TRBV7-3 and TRBJ1-1; TCRdb names TRBD1, which stays unverified in the absence of DNA. Germline CDR1 SGHTA, CDR2 FQGTGA. The CDR3 totals 15 residues. This chain's CDR3 is CASSLRSGQGVEAFF.

The rearrangement links TRBV6-1 to TRBJ2-3; TCRdb selects TRBD2, and the lack of DNA leaves this call unchecked. Germline values: CDR1 MNHNS, CDR2 SASEGT. The length of the CDR3 is 17 residues. The CDR3 loop is CASRREPITVNTDTQYF.

The V gene is TRBV7-9, the J gene TRBJ2-7; the TCRdb call, TRBD1, lacks DNA for checking. Germline-derived CDR1 and CDR2 are SEHNR and FQNEAQ (reference sequence). This CDR3 is built from 14 residues. This CDR3 is CASSLGIDSYEQYF.

The chain recombines TRBV5-1 with TRBJ1-5. Germline CDR1 is SGHRS and CDR2 is YFSETQ. CDR3 size: 15 residues. CDR3 sequence: CASSLNVGGNQPQHF.

This chain connects TRBV24-1 to TRBJ2-5; TCRdb's D call, TRBD1, is unchecked because there is no DNA. CDR1 and CDR2 from the germline V gene are KGHDR and SFDVKD. The length of the CDR3 is 15 residues. This chain's CDR3 is CATSDAQGPGETQYF.

The chain couples TRBV5-6 to TRBJ2-3. Germline lookup yields CDR1 SGHDT and CDR2 YYEEEE. The CDR3 totals 15 residues. The chain's CDR3 is CASSLDSQPTDTQYF.

The chain joins TRBV24-1 to TRBJ2-2; the D gene TCRdb calls, TRBD1, cannot be checked with no DNA. CDR1 KGHDR and CDR2 SFDVKD come from the germline V gene. CDR3 length equals 15 residues. The CDR3 is CATSDPGTGVGELFF.

This CDR3 reads CASSYWGQGAPGNQPQHF. The V gene is TRBV6-2 or TRBV6-3, the J gene TRBJ1-5; TCRdb returns TRBD1, unconfirmable since there is no DNA. Looked up from germline, CDR1 is MNHEY and CDR2 is SVGEGT. This CDR3 region has 18 residues.

The V and J genes are TRBV2 and TRBJ2-7; as DNA is missing, the TRBD1 call by TCRdb cannot be tested. This CDR3 region has 15 residues. Germline CDR1 is SNHLY and CDR2 is FYNNEI. This CDR3 reads CASKMGGVKSYEQYF.

This chain links TRBV7-7 with TRBJ2-5. CDR3 length: 14 residues. The germline gives CDR1 SSHAT, CDR2 FNYEAQ (reference sequence). The CDR3 loop reads CASSHTGNQETQYF.

CDR3: CASSQTGGFGNEQFF. V usage is TRBV7-9 and J usage is TRBJ2-1; TCRdb returns TRBD1, unconfirmable since there is no DNA. This CDR3 region has 15 residues. Germline V gene data show CDR1 as SEHNR and CDR2 as FQNEAQ (reference sequence).

The V and J genes are TRBV15 and TRBJ2-2; the TCRdb D gene call, TRBD2, has no DNA to confirm it. There are 15 residues in the CDR3. The germline V gene encodes CDR1 LNHNV and CDR2 YYDKDF (reference sequence). The CDR3: CATSRGGLNTGELFF.

The CDR3 here is CASSLVSRYEQYF. The rearrangement joins TRBV7-8 to TRBJ2-7. The CDR3 length is 13 residues. The germline V gene encodes CDR1 SGHVS and CDR2 FQNEAQ. Using reference TRBV7-8 and TRBJ2-7 for the parts outside the CDR3, the full variable domain is GAGVSQSPRYKVAKRGQDVALRCDPISGHVSLFWYQQALGQGPEFLTYFQNEAQLDKSGLPSDRFFAERPEGSVSTLKIQRTQQEDSAVYLCASSLVSRYEQYFGPGTRLTVT.